These 26 T cell receptor beta chains were sequenced from one sample in a study of cytomegalovirus exposure and HLA in healthy donors. The table came from immunoSEQ multiplex PCR; TCRdb's copy has only in-frame clones and leaves some out. The sample contains 110,000 to 150,000 clones, roughly 87% of which appear only once. The sample comprised PBMCs. All receptors come from a woman aged 18-35 years in good health and CMV-seropositive.

The CDR3 DNA follows: TGTGCCACCCGGGGGGGGGACCAAGAGACCCAGTACTTC. Protein: CATRGGDQETQYF. The rearrangement links TRBV10-3 to TRBJ2-5, with 8 nucleotides matching TRBD2. The CDR3 loop spans 13 amino acids. The V and J ends lost 10 bases and 0 bases, in that order; junction bases with no gene match: 4. In germline, CDR1 is ENHRY, CDR2 SYGVKD.

The chain employs TRBV7-2 and TRBJ2-7; D perhaps matches TRBD1 (6 bases). Germline values: CDR1 SGHTA, CDR2 FQGNSA. V gave up 1 base and J gave up 2 bases, with 15 bases separating them. This CDR3 is built from 16 residues. The CDR3 DNA is TGTGCCAGCAGCTTAGTCGTGGGCAGGGGAACCTACGAGCAGTACTTC. It yields the protein CASSLVVGRGTYEQYF.

The chain has TRBV12-5 and TRBJ2-3; the match to TRBD2 covers 11 bases. V was pared by 4 bases and J by 6 bases, with 9 bases of the junction left unmatched. The CDR3 runs 16 residues. Germline assignment: CDR1 LGHNT and CDR2 FRNRAP. Here the CDR3 reads CASGSNSGGALDTQYF. The CDR3 DNA sequence: TGTGCTAGTGGTTCTAATAGCGGGGGGGCCCTGGATACGCAGTATTTT.

The chain has TRBV28 and TRBJ1-5, with a tentative D call TRBD1 (6 bases). The CDR3 runs to 17 residues. CDR1 and CDR2 from the germline V gene are MDHEN and SYDVKM. Trimming pared 8 bases from V and 4 bases from J, leaving 24 bases between. This CDR3 is CASASPPYRVGNQPQHF. The CDR3 DNA reads TGTGCCAGCGCATCCCCCCCGTACAGGGTGGGTAATCAGCCCCAGCATTTT.

This clone was recorded a few times. The CDR3 region is CASSEPGNSPLHF. Written as DNA, the CDR3 is TGCGCCAGCAGTGAGCCAGGGAATTCACCCCTCCACTTT. J is TRBJ1-6 and V is TRBV10-2, with D possibly matching TRBD1 (5 bases). V was shortened by 2 bases and J by 7 bases, with 6 bases between the two germline ends. Looked up from germline, CDR1 is WSHSY and CDR2 is SAAADI. The CDR3 is made up of 13 amino acids.

Notes on this clone: As the CDR3 is not closed by the conserved phenylalanine or tryptophan, this likely results from a read error. No DNA is shown, since the ends of the CDR3 on it are uncertain; the CDR3 is the one TCRdb lists. This chain connects TRBV19 to TRBJ2-7; the listed D gene, TRBD2, was not tested against the DNA. CDR1 and CDR2 (germline): LNHDA, SQIVND (reference sequence). The CDR3 totals 11 residues, both ends included. CDR3: CATTSGVSIFI.

CDR3 in amino acids: CASSDQTGSSGNTIYF. The CDR3 coding sequence is TGTGCCAGCAGCGATCAGACAGGTTCCTCTGGAAACACCATATATTTT. This sequence joins TRBV7-8 and TRBJ1-3; a possible D gene is TRBD1 (6 bases). Trimming removed 5 bases at V and 0 bases at J, with 14 bases between. The CDR3 loop spans 16 amino acids. Germline CDR1 SGHVS, CDR2 FQNEAQ.

V is TRBV9 and J is TRBJ2-5; 7 positions agree with TRBD2. The CDR3 is 15 amino acids. The V gene's germline CDR1 is SGDLS and CDR2 YYNGEE. J lost 5 bases, V lost 3 bases, and 10 bases had no gene match. CDR3 DNA sequence: TGTGCCAGCAGCGCGGGGGACTACCTCGGGGAGACCCAGTACTTC. Protein sequence: CASSAGDYLGETQYF.

This clone was seen a single time. The V and J genes are TRBV9 and TRBJ2-3, with 11 bases matching TRBD2. V lost 3 bases to trimming and J lost 5 bases; unmatched junction nucleotides: 8. The CDR3 totals 16 residues. CDR1 is SGDLS, CDR2 YYNGEE, per germline. The CDR3 DNA reads TGTGCCAGCAGCGGAGGGCTAGCGGGGGGTGAAGATACGCAGTATTTT. Translated, it gives CASSGGLAGGEDTQYF.

V gene TRBV28 combines with J gene TRBJ1-4; TRBD1 matches at 8 bases. This CDR3 region has 16 residues. Germline V gene data show CDR1 as MDHEN and CDR2 as SYDVKM. Trimming removed 1 base from V and 0 bases from J; junction bases left unmatched: 1. DNA for the CDR3: TGTGCCAGCAGTTTATTACAGGGGGCAACTAATGAAAAACTGTTTTTT. Its protein is CASSLLQGATNEKLFF.

This clone was recorded once. The chain is built from TRBV5-4 and TRBJ2-4, with TRBD1 matching over 8 bases. The CDR3 has 16 residues. Germline V gene lookup returns CDR1 SGHNT and CDR2 YYREEE (reference sequence). The junction had 4 bases not matched to a gene; V was cut back by 1 base and J by 1 base. The CDR3 DNA is TGTGCCAGCAGCTTGCCAGGGGGCGACGCCAAAAACATTCAGTACTTC. It specifies CASSLPGGDAKNIQYF.

The rearrangement uses TRBV18 and TRBJ1-1; 11 nucleotides align to TRBD1. J lost 5 bases, V lost 2 bases, and 7 bases had no gene match. This CDR3 has 16 amino acids. CDR1 KGHSH and CDR2 LQKENI come from the germline V gene. CDR3 DNA sequence: TGTGCCAGCTCACCATGGACAGGGGGCAAGGGGACTGAAGCTTTCTTT. Protein: CASSPWTGGKGTEAFF.

The chain combines TRBV25-1 with TRBJ1-2; D unresolved. CDR1 and CDR2 (germline): MGHDK, SYGVNS. Trimming shortened V by 3 bases and J by 4 bases, and 9 bases separated the two germline ends. The CDR3 spans 13 residues. The chain's CDR3 is CASSDIEIYGYTF. In DNA form, the CDR3 reads TGTGCCAGCAGTGACATAGAGATCTATGGCTACACCTTC.

The chain joins TRBV27 to TRBJ2-5; TRBD2 is a possible D gene (5 bases). Per germline, CDR1 MNHEY and CDR2 SMNVEV (reference sequence). The CDR3 has 14 residues. The V and J ends lost 6 bases and 7 bases respectively, with 18 bases between them. The CDR3 DNA is TGTGCCAGCAGCGGCCGCGCGGGTCGGGTGACCCAGTACTTC. Translating it yields CASSGRAGRVTQYF.

Concerning this clone itself: Additional DNA sequences in this sample encode the identical CDR3. CDR3 DNA sequence: TGTGCCAGCAGCTTAGGGGGACAGGCCTATGGCTACACCTTC. This sequence encodes CASSLGGQAYGYTF. The chain recombines TRBV7-2 with TRBJ1-2, with TRBD1 matching 8 bases. Germline-derived CDR1 and CDR2 are SGHTA and FQGNSA. The CDR3 consists of 14 residues. The J segment lost 4 bases and the V segment lost 1 base, leaving 2 bases of the junction unmatched.

This rearrangement joins TRBV11-2 to TRBJ2-1; TRBD2 matches 7 bases. Trimming cost V 6 bases and J 8 bases; bases outside gene matches: 19. CDR3 size: 17 residues. In germline, CDR1 is SGHAT, CDR2 FQNNGV. CDR3 coding DNA: TGTGCCAGCAGAGCCCTTAGGGGTCTAGCGGATGTCTATGAGCAGTTCTTC. Amino acids: CASRALRGLADVYEQFF. Drawing the rest from reference TRBV11-2 and TRBJ2-1, the complete variable domain is EAGVAQSPRYKIIEKRQSVAFWCNPISGHATLYWYQQILGQGPKLLIQFQNNGVVDDSQLPKDRFSAERLKGVDSTLKIQPAKLEDSAVYLCASRALRGLADVYEQFFGPGTRLTVL.

This rearrangement joins TRBV2 to TRBJ1-5; maybe TRBD1 (5 bases). Per germline, CDR1 SNHLY and CDR2 FYNNEI. V was trimmed by 7 bases and J by 0 bases, leaving 13 bases between them. The CDR3 is 15 amino acids. DNA of the CDR3: TGTGCCAGCAAAGACAGCCCCTATAGCAATCAGCCCCAGCATTTT. Amino acid sequence: CASKDSPYSNQPQHF. Full variable domain (outside the CDR3, taken from reference TRBV2 and TRBJ1-5): EPEVTQTPSHQVTQMGQEVILRCVPISNHLYFYWYRQILGQKVEFLVSFYNNEISEKSEIFDDQFSVERPDGSNFTLKIRSTKLEDSAMYFCASKDSPYSNQPQHFGDGTRLSIL.

The chain employs TRBV5-6 and TRBJ1-2; D unclear. CDR3 length: 14 residues. V gave up 0 bases and J gave up 6 bases, with 12 bases separating them. From germline, CDR1 is SGHDT and CDR2 YYEEEE. The CDR3 reads CASSLEPIEDGYTF. The CDR3 region has the DNA TGTGCCAGCAGCTTGGAACCAATTGAGGATGGCTACACCTTC.

The V and J genes are TRBV27 and TRBJ2-7, with 7 bases aligning to TRBD1. V lost 7 bases, J lost 10 bases, and 13 bases stayed unmatched. The length of the CDR3 is 13 residues. Germline CDR1 reads MNHEY; CDR2 reads SMNVEV (reference sequence). CDR3 sequence reads: CASTYRQGYYQYF. CDR3 DNA: TGTGCCAGCACCTATCGACAGGGATATTACCAGTACTTC.

The chain couples TRBV4-2 to TRBJ1-4, with D possibly matching TRBD1 (5 bases). The CDR3 runs 16 residues. CDR1 is LGHNA, CDR2 YNFKEQ, per germline. Trimming pared 0 bases from V and 5 bases from J, leaving 13 bases between. CDR3 nucleotide sequence: TGTGCCAGCAGCCAAGATTTGGGGACTACCAATGAAAAACTGTTTTTT. This translates into CASSQDLGTTNEKLFF.

There are a few counts of this clone. The genes are TRBV5-8 and TRBJ1-5; possible D gene TRBD1, 6 bases. This CDR3 comprises 13 residues. Germline assignment: CDR1 SGHTS and CDR2 YDEGEE. Between the trimmed V and J ends, which lost 8 bases and 7 bases, there was a span of 16 bases. CDR3 bases: TGTGCCAGTAGGGGGACGGGCCGGCAGCCCCAGCATTTT. It translates to CASRGTGRQPQHF. Supplemented by reference TRBV5-8 and TRBJ1-5, the full variable domain reads EAGVTQSPTHLIKTRGQQATLRCSPISGHTSVYWYQQALGLGLQFLLWYDEGEERNRGNFPPRFSGRQFPNYSSELNVNALELEDSALYLCASRGTGRQPQHFGDGTRLSIL.

CDR3 residues: CASSLSRVEQYF. The CDR3 DNA follows: TGTGCCAGCAGCTTATCCCGGGTCGAGCAGTACTTC. The chain employs TRBV11-2 and TRBJ2-7; no clear D gene. The CDR3 consists of 12 residues. Trimming took 2 bases from V and 6 from J, leaving 8 bases between them. Germline V gene sequence: CDR1 SGHAT, CDR2 FQNNGV.

CDR3 sequence (DNA): TGTGCCAGCAGCTTAGGGCCGGGGGGTGTAGGAAACACCATATATTTT. Amino acid sequence: CASSLGPGGVGNTIYF. The V gene is TRBV7-8, the J gene TRBJ1-3; TRBD1 might be the D (5 bases). The ends were cut back, 1 base at V and 4 bases at J, with 14 bases in the middle. This CDR3 region has 16 residues. The germline V gene has CDR1 SGHVS and CDR2 FQNEAQ. The full variable domain, its missing parts supplied by reference TRBV7-8 and TRBJ1-3, is GAGVSQSPRYKVAKRGQDVALRCDPISGHVSLFWYQQALGQGPEFLTYFQNEAQLDKSGLPSDRFFAERPEGSVSTLKIQRTQQEDSAVYLCASSLGPGGVGNTIYFGEGSWLTVV.

The V gene is TRBV10-2, the J gene TRBJ1-2; D uncertain. CDR3 size: 15 residues. V was clipped by 5 bases and J by 3 bases, with 16 bases between them. CDR1 is WSHSY and CDR2 is SAAADI in the germline V gene. CDR3 in DNA: TGCGCCAGCAGTCTAATGGCGGGGTACGACTATGGCTACACCTTC. Translating gives CASSLMAGYDYGYTF.

The chain carries TRBV4-1 and TRBJ1-2, with a possible D match to TRBD1 (5 bases). Germline V gene data show CDR1 as MGHRA and CDR2 as YSYEKL. This CDR3 is 15 amino acids long. Trimming cost V 0 bases and J 2 bases, with 10 bases left between them. The CDR3 spells CASSQDYPGNYGYTF. CDR3 bases: TGCGCCAGCAGCCAAGATTACCCAGGGAACTATGGCTACACCTTC.

This clone was counted a few times. The chain combines TRBV7-2 with TRBJ2-7; the D is unclear. Germline V gives CDR1 SGHTA, CDR2 FQGNSA. V lost 1 base and J 4 bases, leaving 8 bases between the germline ends. This CDR3 spans 13 amino acids. CDR3 region: CASSLGLLYEQYF. CDR3 coding DNA: TGTGCCAGCAGCTTAGGACTCTTGTACGAGCAGTACTTC.